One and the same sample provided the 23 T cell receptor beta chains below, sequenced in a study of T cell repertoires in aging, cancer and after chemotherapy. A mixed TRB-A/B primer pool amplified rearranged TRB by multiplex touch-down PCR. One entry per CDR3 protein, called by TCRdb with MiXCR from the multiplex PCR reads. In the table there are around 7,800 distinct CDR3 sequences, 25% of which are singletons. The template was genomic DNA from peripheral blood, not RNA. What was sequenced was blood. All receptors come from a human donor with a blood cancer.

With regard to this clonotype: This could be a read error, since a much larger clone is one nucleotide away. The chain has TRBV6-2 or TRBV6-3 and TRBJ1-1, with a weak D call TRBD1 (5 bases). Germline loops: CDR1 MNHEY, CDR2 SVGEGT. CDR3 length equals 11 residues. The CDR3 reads CASIGGLSAVF. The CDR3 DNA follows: TGTGCCAGCATTGGGGGTTTGTCCGCGGTCTTT.

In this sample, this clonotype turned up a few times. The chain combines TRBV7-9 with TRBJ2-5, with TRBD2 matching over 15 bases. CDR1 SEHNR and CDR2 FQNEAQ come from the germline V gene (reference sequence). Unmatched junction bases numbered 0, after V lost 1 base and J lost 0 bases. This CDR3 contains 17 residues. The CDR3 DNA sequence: TGTGCCAGCAGCTTAGGGACTAGCGGGGGGGACCAAGAGACCCAGTACTTC. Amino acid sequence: CASSLGTSGGDQETQYF.

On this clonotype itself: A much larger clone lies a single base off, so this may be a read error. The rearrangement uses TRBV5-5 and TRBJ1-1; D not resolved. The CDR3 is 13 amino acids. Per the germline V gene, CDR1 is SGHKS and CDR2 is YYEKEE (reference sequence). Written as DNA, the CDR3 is TGTGCCAGCAGCTGGGGTGAGAACACTGAAGCTTACTTT. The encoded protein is CASSWGENTEAYF.

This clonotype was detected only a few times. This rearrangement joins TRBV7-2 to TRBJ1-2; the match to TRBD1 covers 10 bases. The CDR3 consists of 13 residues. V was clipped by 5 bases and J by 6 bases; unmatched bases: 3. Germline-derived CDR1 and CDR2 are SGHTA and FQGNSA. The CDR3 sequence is CASSPGQGNGYTF. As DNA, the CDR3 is TGTGCCAGCAGCCCGGGACAGGGGAATGGCTACACCTTC.

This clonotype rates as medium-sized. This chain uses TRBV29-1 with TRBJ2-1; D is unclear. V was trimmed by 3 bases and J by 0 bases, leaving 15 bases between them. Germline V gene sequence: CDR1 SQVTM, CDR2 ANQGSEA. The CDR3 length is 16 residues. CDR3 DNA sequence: TGCAGCGTTGAGGGCGGCGAGAAAAGCTCCTACAATGAGCAGTTCTTC. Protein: CSVEGGEKSSYNEQFF.

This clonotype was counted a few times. The CDR3: CASSPYGQGAGANVLTF. CDR3 coding DNA: TGTGCCAGCAGCCCATACGGACAGGGGGCGGGGGCCAACGTCCTGACTTTC. This chain connects TRBV12-3 or TRBV12-4 to TRBJ2-6; 11 bases map to TRBD1. V gave up 6 bases and J gave up 4 bases; unmatched junction bases: 8. CDR3 length: 17 amino acids.

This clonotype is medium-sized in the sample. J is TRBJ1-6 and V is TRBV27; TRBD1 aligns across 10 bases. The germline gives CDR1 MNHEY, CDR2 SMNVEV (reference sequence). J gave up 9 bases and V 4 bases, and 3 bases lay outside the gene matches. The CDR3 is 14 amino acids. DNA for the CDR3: TGTGCCAGCAGTTCGACAGGGGGCTTTTCACCCCTCCACTTT. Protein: CASSSTGGFSPLHF.

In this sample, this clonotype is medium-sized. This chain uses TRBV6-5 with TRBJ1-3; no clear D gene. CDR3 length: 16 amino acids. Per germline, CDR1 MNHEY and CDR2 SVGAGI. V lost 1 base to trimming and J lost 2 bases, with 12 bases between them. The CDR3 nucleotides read TGTGCCAGCAGTTACTGGGCGGCGGGCACTGGAAACACCATATATTTT. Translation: CASSYWAAGTGNTIYF.

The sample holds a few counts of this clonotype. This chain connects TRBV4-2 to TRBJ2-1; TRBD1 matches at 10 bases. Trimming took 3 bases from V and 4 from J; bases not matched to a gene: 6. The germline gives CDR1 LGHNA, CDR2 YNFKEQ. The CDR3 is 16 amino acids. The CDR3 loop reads CASSHEPGQGYNEQFF. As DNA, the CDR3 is TGTGCCAGCAGCCATGAACCGGGACAGGGGTACAATGAGCAGTTCTTC.

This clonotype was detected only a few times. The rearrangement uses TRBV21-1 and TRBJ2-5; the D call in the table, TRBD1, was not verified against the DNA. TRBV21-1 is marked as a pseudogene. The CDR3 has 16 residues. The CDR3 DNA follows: TGTGCCAGCAGCAAAGGGGCGGGGACAGGGGAAGAGACCCAGTACTTC. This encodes CASSKGAGTGEETQYF.

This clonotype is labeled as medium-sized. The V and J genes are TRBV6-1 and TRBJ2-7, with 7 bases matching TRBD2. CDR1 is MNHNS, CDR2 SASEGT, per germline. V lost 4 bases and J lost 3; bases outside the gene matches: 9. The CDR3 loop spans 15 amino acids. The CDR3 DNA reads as TGTGCCAGCAGTGGGGGCCGGCGGGAGTTCTACGAGCAGTACTTC. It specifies CASSGGRREFYEQYF.

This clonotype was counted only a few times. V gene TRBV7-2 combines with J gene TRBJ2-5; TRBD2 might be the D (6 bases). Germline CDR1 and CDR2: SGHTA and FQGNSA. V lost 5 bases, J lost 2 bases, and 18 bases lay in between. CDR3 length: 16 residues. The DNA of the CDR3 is TGTGCCAGCAGCCCCGATACGGGACTGGAACAAGAGACCCAGTACTTC. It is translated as CASSPDTGLEQETQYF. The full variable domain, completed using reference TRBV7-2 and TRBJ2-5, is GAGVSQSPSNKVTEKGKDVELRCDPISGHTALYWYRQSLGQGLEFLIYFQGNSAPDKSGLPSDRFSAERTGGSVSTLTIQRTQQEDSAVYLCASSPDTGLEQETQYFGPGTRLLVL.

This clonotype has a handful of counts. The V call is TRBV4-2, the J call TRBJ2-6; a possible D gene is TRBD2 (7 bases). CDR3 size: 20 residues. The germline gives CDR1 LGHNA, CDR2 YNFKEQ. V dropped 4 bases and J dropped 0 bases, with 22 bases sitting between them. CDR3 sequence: CASSRREGDYLFSGANVLTF. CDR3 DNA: TGTGCCAGCAGCCGAAGGGAGGGGGACTACTTATTCTCTGGGGCCAACGTCCTGACTTTC.

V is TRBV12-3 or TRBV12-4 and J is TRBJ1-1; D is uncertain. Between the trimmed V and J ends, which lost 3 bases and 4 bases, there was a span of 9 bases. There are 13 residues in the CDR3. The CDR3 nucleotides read TGTGCCAGCAGTTTTGTTCGGGGCACTGAAGCTTTCTTT. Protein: CASSFVRGTEAFF.

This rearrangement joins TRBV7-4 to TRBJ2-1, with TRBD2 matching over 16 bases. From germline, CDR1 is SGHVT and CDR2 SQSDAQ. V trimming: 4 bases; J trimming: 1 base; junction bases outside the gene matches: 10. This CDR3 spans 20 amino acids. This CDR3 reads CASSSPGLAGGMRSYNEQFF. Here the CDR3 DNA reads TGTGCCAGCAGCTCGCCGGGACTAGCGGGGGGGATGAGATCCTACAATGAGCAGTTCTTC. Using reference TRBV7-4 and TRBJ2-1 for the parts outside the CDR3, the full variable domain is GAGVSQSPRYKVAKRGRDVALRCDSISGHVTLYWYRQTLGQGSEVLTYSQSDAQRDKSGRPSGRFSAERPERSVSTLKIQRTEQGDSAVYLCASSSPGLAGGMRSYNEQFFGPGTRLTVL.

CDR3 residues: CASSRQGATGELFF. CDR3 nucleotide sequence: TGTGCCAGCAGTCGGCAGGGAGCGACCGGGGAGCTGTTTTTT. The rearrangement uses TRBV25-1 and TRBJ2-2; possibly TRBD1 or TRBD2 for D (5 bases each). This CDR3 comprises 14 residues. Looked up from germline, CDR1 is MGHDK and CDR2 is SYGVNS. The ends were cut back, 5 bases at V and 5 bases at J, with 12 bases in the middle.

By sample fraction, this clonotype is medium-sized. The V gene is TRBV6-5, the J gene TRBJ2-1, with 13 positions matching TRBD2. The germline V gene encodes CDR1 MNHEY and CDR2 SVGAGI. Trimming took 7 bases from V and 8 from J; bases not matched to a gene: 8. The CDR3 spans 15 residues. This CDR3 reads CASTTSGRAYDEQFF. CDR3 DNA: TGTGCCAGCACAACTAGCGGGAGGGCCTATGATGAGCAGTTCTTC.

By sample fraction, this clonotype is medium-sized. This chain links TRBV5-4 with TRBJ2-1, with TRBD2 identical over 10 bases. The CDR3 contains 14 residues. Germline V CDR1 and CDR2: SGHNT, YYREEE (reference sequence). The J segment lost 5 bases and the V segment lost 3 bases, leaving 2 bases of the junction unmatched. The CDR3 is CASSYGLADNEQFF. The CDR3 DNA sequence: TGTGCCAGCAGCTATGGACTAGCGGACAATGAGCAGTTCTTC. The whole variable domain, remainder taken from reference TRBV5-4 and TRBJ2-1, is ETGVTQSPTHLIKTRGQQVTLRCSSQSGHNTVSWYQQALGQGPQFIFQYYREEENGRGNFPPRFSGLQFPNYSSELNVNALELDDSALYLCASSYGLADNEQFFGPGTRLTVL.

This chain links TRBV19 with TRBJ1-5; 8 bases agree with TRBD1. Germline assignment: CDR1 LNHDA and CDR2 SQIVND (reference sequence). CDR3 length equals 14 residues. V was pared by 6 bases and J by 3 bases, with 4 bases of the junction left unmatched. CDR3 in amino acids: CASSETGANQPQHF. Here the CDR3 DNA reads TGTGCCAGTAGCGAGACAGGGGCCAATCAGCCCCAGCATTTT.

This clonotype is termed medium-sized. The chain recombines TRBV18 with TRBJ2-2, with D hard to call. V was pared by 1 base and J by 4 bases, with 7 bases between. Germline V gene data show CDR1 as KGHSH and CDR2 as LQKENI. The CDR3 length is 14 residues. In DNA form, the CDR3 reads TGTGCCAGCTCACCACTGAGTAGCACCGGGGAGCTGTTTTTT. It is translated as CASSPLSSTGELFF.

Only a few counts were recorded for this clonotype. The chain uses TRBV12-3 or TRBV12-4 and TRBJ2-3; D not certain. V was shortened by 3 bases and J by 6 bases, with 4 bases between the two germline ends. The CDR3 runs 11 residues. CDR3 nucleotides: TGTGCCAGCAGTTTCGGGGATACGCAGTATTTT. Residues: CASSFGDTQYF.

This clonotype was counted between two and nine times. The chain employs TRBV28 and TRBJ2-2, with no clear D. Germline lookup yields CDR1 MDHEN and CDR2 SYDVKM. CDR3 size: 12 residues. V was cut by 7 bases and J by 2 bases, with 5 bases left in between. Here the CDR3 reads CASTANTGELFF. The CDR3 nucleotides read TGTGCCAGCACCGCCAACACCGGGGAGCTGTTTTTT.

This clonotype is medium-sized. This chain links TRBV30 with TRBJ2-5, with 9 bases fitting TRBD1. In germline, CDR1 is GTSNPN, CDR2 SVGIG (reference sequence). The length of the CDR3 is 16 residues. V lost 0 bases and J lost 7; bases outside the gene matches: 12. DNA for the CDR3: TGTGCCTGGAGTGTTCGGGGACAGGGTCGGACAGGGACCCAGTACTTC. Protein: CAWSVRGQGRTGTQYF.